The entry below gives a single T cell receptor (beta chain) sequence along with its context. Germline CDR1 reads SGHVS; CDR2 reads FNYEAQ. The CDR3 spans 16 residues. V shed 4 bases and J shed 2 bases, with 15 bases lying between them. The data originate from a study of blood T cell repertoires in COVID-19. Across the study: From the United States, Italy and Spain came samples of acute and convalescent COVID-19. T cells, B-cell-depleted T cells, or PBMCs supplied cDNA or gDNA.

Original methodology: Nucleated cell number was recorded as an estimate derived from reference gene primer amplification. Using immunoSEQ multiplex PCR, the repertoire was profiled, and TCRdb retains in-frame clones only, with some absent. V and J calls and clone size follow that table, whereas D and trimming were derived from the DNA. The sample has about 100,000 clones; 80% to 95% are singletons. The genes are TRBV7-6 and TRBJ2-1; D gene uncertain. The sequenced sample consisted of peripheral blood. The TCR sequence derives from a man between 45 and 60 years old with active COVID-19. The CDR3 nucleotides read TGTGCCAGCAGCTCACGGTTGCGGCCGACCTACAATGAGCAGTTCTTC. It specifies CASSSRLRPTYNEQFF.